These 15 T cell receptor beta chains came from one sample sequenced in a study of T cell changes during pregnancy in multiple sclerosis. Assay used: immunoSEQ multiplex PCR; TCRdb lists only in-frame clones, some missing. Of more than 50,000 clones listed, roughly 94% are singletons. Material: CD8+ T cells from peripheral blood mononuclear cells, obtained after pregnancy. These receptors came from a female donor with multiple sclerosis, enrolled in a pregnancy study.

The chain employs TRBV2 and TRBJ2-1, with TRBD2 matching 14 bases. Unmatched junction bases numbered 8, after V lost 3 bases and J lost 10 bases. The V gene's germline CDR1 is SNHLY and CDR2 FYNNEI. The CDR3 runs 16 residues. The CDR3 here is CASSDRTSGGPWEQFF. DNA of the CDR3: TGTGCCAGCAGTGATCGGACTAGCGGGGGGCCCTGGGAGCAGTTCTTC. Combining the CDR3 with reference TRBV2 and TRBJ2-1 gives the whole variable domain EPEVTQTPSHQVTQMGQEVILRCVPISNHLYFYWYRQILGQKVEFLVSFYNNEISEKSEIFDDQFSVERPDGSNFTLKIRSTKLEDSAMYFCASSDRTSGGPWEQFFGPGTRLTVL.

The CDR3 bases are TGTGCCAGCAGCTTAGATGGGGCGGGAGGGCCGGATACGCAGTATTTT. This encodes CASSLDGAGGPDTQYF. The chain employs TRBV11-2 and TRBJ2-3; 9 positions match TRBD2. With V trimmed by 0 bases and J by 6 bases, 7 bases remained unmatched. The CDR3 consists of 16 residues. Germline V gene data show CDR1 as SGHAT and CDR2 as FQNNGV. The full variable domain, rest sourced from reference TRBV11-2 and TRBJ2-3, is EAGVAQSPRYKIIEKRQSVAFWCNPISGHATLYWYQQILGQGPKLLIQFQNNGVVDDSQLPKDRFSAERLKGVDSTLKIQPAKLEDSAVYLCASSLDGAGGPDTQYFGPGTRLTVL.

The J gene is TRBJ2-5, the V gene TRBV9; 11 positions match TRBD2. Trimming at V came to 4 bases and at J to 1 base, leaving 12 bases not matched to a gene. There are 18 residues in the CDR3. Germline V CDR1 and CDR2: SGDLS, YYNGEE. CDR3 DNA sequence: TGTGCCAGCAGCCCAGGATGGGGACTAGCGGTACCCCAAGAGACCCAGTACTTC. Residues: CASSPGWGLAVPQETQYF.

The chain is built from TRBV7-4 and TRBJ1-5, with a tentative D call TRBD1 (6 bases). The V gene lost 7 bases and the J gene lost 0 bases, with 13 bases spanning the gap. From germline, CDR1 is SGHVT and CDR2 SQSDAQ. The CDR3 is 15 residues long. CDR3 loop: CASTQRTDSNQPQHF. In nucleotides, the CDR3 is TGTGCCAGCACCCAAAGGACAGATAGCAATCAGCCCCAGCATTTT.

V gene TRBV7-3 combines with J gene TRBJ1-1; no clear D gene. CDR3 size: 15 residues. Germline CDR1 reads SGHTA; CDR2 reads FQGTGA. Trimming stripped 4 bases from V and 5 bases from J, with 17 bases between. This chain's CDR3 is CASSSLGPRRTEAFF. The CDR3 coding sequence is TGTGCCAGCAGCTCCCTGGGTCCCAGGAGGACTGAAGCTTTCTTT. Full variable domain (remainder filled in from reference TRBV7-3 and TRBJ1-1): GAGVSQTPSNKVTEKGKYVELRCDPISGHTALYWYRQSLGQGPEFLIYFQGTGAADDSGLPNDRFFAVRPEGSVSTLKIQRTERGDSAVYLCASSSLGPRRTEAFFGQGTRLTVV.

The CDR3 nucleotides are TGTGCCAGCAGTGGCGGACTAGCACCTTACGAGCAGTACTTC. Its translation: CASSGGLAPYEQYF. This chain links TRBV6-5 with TRBJ2-7; 8 bases map to TRBD2. Losses at the gene ends were 5 bases for V and 4 bases for J; bases not matched to a gene: 7. Germline V gene data show CDR1 as MNHEY and CDR2 as SVGAGI. The CDR3 covers 14 residues.

V and J are TRBV27 and TRBJ2-1, with D possibly TRBD1 on 6 matching bases. The CDR3 sequence is 14 residues long. Germline loops: CDR1 MNHEY, CDR2 SMNVEV (reference sequence). Trimming removed 4 bases from V and 8 bases from J, with 15 bases in between. The CDR3 loop is CASSSYRDMYEQFF. The CDR3 nucleotides read TGTGCCAGCAGTTCATACCGGGACATGTATGAGCAGTTCTTC.

This chain joins TRBV4-1 and TRBJ2-3; D is possibly TRBD1 (5 bases). The V end lost 1 base, the J end lost 2 bases, and 10 bases lay between the germline ends. The CDR3 is 15 residues long. From germline, CDR1 is MGHRA and CDR2 YSYEKL. CDR3 coding DNA: TGCGCCAGCAGCCAAGGAGGCAGGGACACAGATACGCAGTATTTT. Its protein product is CASSQGGRDTDTQYF.

The genes are TRBV19 and TRBJ1-5, with TRBD1 matching 11 bases. This CDR3 is 16 amino acids long. J lost 7 bases, V lost 5 bases, and 10 bases had no gene match. CDR1 and CDR2 from the germline V gene are LNHDA and SQIVND (reference sequence). The CDR3 DNA is TGTGCCAGTAGTCCAGGACAGGGGGCGAGGGAACAGCCCCAGCATTTT. Translation: CASSPGQGAREQPQHF.

This clone came up once. The rearrangement links TRBV28 to TRBJ1-2, with D uncertain. Trimming took off 6 bases at V and 3 bases at J, with 5 bases between the two ends. Germline assignment: CDR1 MDHEN and CDR2 SYDVKM. The length of the CDR3 is 11 residues. The CDR3 DNA reads as TGTGCCAGCAGCCCCGACTATGGCTACACCTTC. It yields the protein CASSPDYGYTF.

The rearrangement joins TRBV30 to TRBJ2-7, with TRBD2 as a possible D gene (6 bases). Germline CDR1 reads GTSNPN; CDR2 reads SVGIG (reference sequence). V was shortened by 5 bases and J by 0 bases, with 11 bases between the two germline ends. The CDR3 runs 13 residues. CDR3 loop: CAWAGPNSYEQYF. DNA of the CDR3: TGTGCCTGGGCGGGACCTAACTCCTACGAGCAGTACTTC.

J is TRBJ2-1 and V is TRBV30; a weak D match, TRBD2 (6 bases). Germline V gives CDR1 GTSNPN, CDR2 SVGIG (reference sequence). V lost 3 bases and J lost 6, with 12 bases in between. The CDR3 has 13 amino acids. For the CDR3, the DNA is TGTGCCTGGAGAGCGCCCGGGGGCAATGAGCAGTTCTTC. The encoded protein is CAWRAPGGNEQFF.

The genes are TRBV27 and TRBJ2-7; the match to TRBD2 covers 10 bases. The CDR3 runs 14 residues. The germline gives CDR1 MNHEY, CDR2 SMNVEV (reference sequence). V lost 8 bases to trimming and J lost 2 bases; unmatched junction nucleotides: 6. This chain's CDR3 is CASGGGTSAYEQYF. CDR3 in DNA: TGTGCCAGCGGGGGGGGGACTAGCGCCTACGAGCAGTACTTC.

This chain links TRBV9 with TRBJ1-1; no clear D gene. The CDR3 sequence is 13 residues long. Per the germline V gene, CDR1 is SGDLS and CDR2 is YYNGEE. V lost 4 bases and J lost 7, with 14 bases in between. CDR3 nucleotides: TGTGCCAGCAGCCCCGAAGCGGGGAGTGAAGCTTTCTTT. Protein sequence: CASSPEAGSEAFF.

The gene calls are TRBV19 and TRBJ2-3; possibly TRBD2 for D (5 bases). Per germline, CDR1 LNHDA and CDR2 SQIVND (reference sequence). The CDR3 is 13 amino acids. Trimming removed 7 bases from V and 2 bases from J, with 10 bases in between. The CDR3 DNA follows: TGTGCCAGTATCGAGCGGAACACAGATACGCAGTATTTT. Amino acid sequence: CASIERNTDTQYF.